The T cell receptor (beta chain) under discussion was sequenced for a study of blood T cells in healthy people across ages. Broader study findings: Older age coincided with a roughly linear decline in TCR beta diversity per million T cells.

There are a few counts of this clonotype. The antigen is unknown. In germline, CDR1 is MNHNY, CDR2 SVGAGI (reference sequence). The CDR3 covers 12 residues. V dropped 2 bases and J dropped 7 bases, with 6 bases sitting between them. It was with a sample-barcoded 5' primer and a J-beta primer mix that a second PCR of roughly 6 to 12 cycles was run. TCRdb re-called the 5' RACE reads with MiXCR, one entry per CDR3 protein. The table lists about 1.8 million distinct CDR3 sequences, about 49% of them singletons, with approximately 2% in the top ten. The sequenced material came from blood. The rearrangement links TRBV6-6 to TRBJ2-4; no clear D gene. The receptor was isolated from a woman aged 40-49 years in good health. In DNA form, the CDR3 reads TGTGCCAGCAGTTACGAAGGGAACATTCAGTACTTC. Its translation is CASSYEGNIQYF.